The sequence of this T cell receptor beta chain was determined in a study of cytomegalovirus exposure and HLA in healthy donors. Study-wide results and limits: TCR beta V- and J-gene trimming was later associated with a missense DCLRE1C variant. Reportedly, diagnosis of cytomegalovirus status by the classifier showed high specificity and sensitivity. Excluded: some indistinguishable V segments such as TRBV6-2 and TRBV6-3.

Primers: 60 Vbeta forward and 13 Jbeta reverse. Assay: immunoSEQ multiplex PCR; the TCRdb copy retains only in-frame clones and omits some. The sample consists of more than 95,000 clones, roughly 80% of them appearing once. This clone was recorded only once. The antigen is not known. Trimming took 3 bases from V and 10 from J, leaving 13 bases between them. Germline loops: CDR1 SGHTA, CDR2 FQGTGA. The CDR3 consists of 13 residues. Sequenced material: PBMCs. The sequence was obtained from a female donor in good health and CMV-seronegative. The genes are TRBV7-3 and TRBJ2-1; D gene uncertain. For the CDR3, the DNA is TGTGCCAGCAGCTTTCAATCCCCAGGAGAGCAGTTCTTC. It translates to CASSFQSPGEQFF.